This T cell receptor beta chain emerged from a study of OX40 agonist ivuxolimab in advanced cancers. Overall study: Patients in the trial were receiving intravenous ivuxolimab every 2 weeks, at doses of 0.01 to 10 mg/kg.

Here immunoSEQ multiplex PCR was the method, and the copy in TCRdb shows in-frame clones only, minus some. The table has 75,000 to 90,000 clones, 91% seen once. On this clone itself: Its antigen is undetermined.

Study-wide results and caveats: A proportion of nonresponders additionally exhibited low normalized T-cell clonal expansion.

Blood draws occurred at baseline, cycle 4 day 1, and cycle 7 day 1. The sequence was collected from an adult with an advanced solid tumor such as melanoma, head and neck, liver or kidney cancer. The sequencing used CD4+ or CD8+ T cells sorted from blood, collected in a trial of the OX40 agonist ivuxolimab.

The CDR3 nucleotides are TGTGCCAGCAGTTGGCGGGGGGGCCGGGAGCAGTTCTTC. It yields the protein CASSWRGGREQFF. The genes are TRBV28 and TRBJ2-1, with 9 bases lining up with TRBD2. This CDR3 region has 13 residues. The V segment lost 4 bases and the J segment 10 bases; nucleotides outside the gene matches: 5. CDR1 and CDR2 from the germline V gene are MDHEN and SYDVKM.